These T cell receptor beta chains were read from a single sample in a study of CD8 T cells in Susac syndrome. TCRdb used MiXCR to reprocess the immunoSEQ multiplex PCR reads, holding one entry per CDR3 protein. Altogether about 190,000 distinct CDR3 sequences are present, 93% being singletons, with the ten largest covering approximately 0.1%. The sequenced sample was CD4+ T cells from PBMCs. Receptors originate from a human donor in good health. CDR3s include the opening cysteine and the closing phenylalanine or tryptophan. Fields, in order: J gene, D gene, V gene, clone size, CDR3 protein, CDR3 DNA. D genes are given only for firm matches. Some rows mark clone size as missing; the rest say once, few, many or name a class of expanded clone.

TRBJ1-4	TRBD1	TRBV19	-	CASKPGQGNEKLFF	TGTGCCAGTAAACCGGGACAGGGTAATGAAAAACTGTTTTTT
TRBJ2-1	TRBD2	TRBV5-1	-	CASGPSGGAVYEQFF	TGCGCCAGCGGACCTAGCGGGGGGGCAGTGTATGAGCAGTTCTTC
TRBJ1-1	-	TRBV19	once	CASTQRLMNTEAFF	TGTGCCAGTACCCAACGGCTCATGAACACTGAAGCTTTCTTT
TRBJ1-1	-	TRBV9	-	CASSVAGGGAGKLFF	TGTGCCAGCAGCGTAGCTGGCGGGGGCGCGGGAAAACTTTTCTTT
TRBJ1-5	TRBD1	TRBV20-1	-	CSALTGTGEPQHF	TGCAGTGCTTTAACCGGGACAGGGGAGCCCCAGCATTTT
TRBJ2-3	TRBD1	TRBV12-3/TRBV12-4	-	CASSLRTGSTDTQYF	TGTGCCAGCAGTTTACGGACAGGTAGCACAGATACGCAGTATTTT
TRBJ1-1	-	TRBV3-1	-	CASSRHGGNTEAFF	TGTGCCAGCAGCCGCCACGGAGGGAACACTGAAGCTTTCTTT
TRBJ1-5	-	TRBV23-1	-	CASSQVKQGQPQHF	TGCGCCAGCAGTCAAGTCAAACAGGGCCAGCCCCAGCATTTT
TRBJ1-2	-	TRBV19	-	CASSIPFYGYTF	TGTGCCAGTAGTATACCCTTTTATGGCTACACCTTC
TRBJ1-1	-	TRBV12-3/TRBV12-4	-	CASKKGAANTEAFF	TGTGCCAGCAAAAAGGGTGCGGCGAACACTGAAGCTTTCTTT
TRBJ2-3	-	TRBV12-3/TRBV12-4	-	CASRYRDTQYF	TGTGCCAGCAGGTACAGAGATACGCAGTATTTT
TRBJ2-7	-	TRBV7-3	-	CASSRDSRYEQYF	TGTGCCAGCAGCCGGGACTCCCGCTACGAGCAGTACTTC